These T cell receptor beta chains were read from a single sample in a study of CD8+CD57+ T cells in acquired aplastic anemia. Each CDR3 protein is one row after TCRdb ran MiXCR on the reads. The profile shows about 210,000 distinct CDR3 sequences, almost 35% of them singletons. The sample taken for sequencing was sorted CD4+, CD8+, or CD8+CD57+ T cells (not recorded which) from PBMCs. These receptors all come from a human donor in good health, serving as a control. Both conserved end residues are part of each CDR3. The order of the fields is CDR3 protein, CDR3 DNA, clone size, V gene, D gene, J gene. A D gene is named only where the DNA matches it firmly. Some rows mark clone size as missing; the rest say once, few, many or name a class of expanded clone.

CASSSVTEAFF | TGTGCCAGCAGTTCGGTAACTGAAGCTTTCTTT | many | TRBV6-5 | NA | TRBJ1-1
CPSSQRQGDYEQYF | TGTCCCAGTAGTCAACGACAGGGAGACTACGAGCAGTACTTC | once | TRBV19 | TRBD1 | TRBJ2-7
CASSLERIGETQYF | TGTGCCAGCAGCTTAGAGAGGATAGGAGAGACCCAGTACTTC | NA | TRBV7-2 | NA | TRBJ2-5
CSARARGSSNQPQHF | TGCAGTGCTAGAGCCCGGGGTTCGAGCAATCAGCCCCAGCATTTT | NA | TRBV20-1 | NA | TRBJ1-5
CASDTRDSRDEQFF | TGTGCCAGCGACACCCGGGACAGTCGGGATGAGCAGTTCTTC | NA | TRBV6-1 | TRBD1 | TRBJ2-1
CASSQGGLTKNIQYF | TGTGCCAGCAGTCAAGGAGGACTAACCAAAAACATTCAGTACTTC | NA | TRBV25-1 | NA | TRBJ2-4
CASSLSGRGTDTQYF | TGTGCCAGCAGTTTAAGCGGGCGAGGGACAGATACGCAGTATTTT | NA | TRBV12-3/TRBV12-4 | NA | TRBJ2-3
CATRGGGSADTQYF | TGTGCCACGCGGGGGGGCGGGTCTGCAGATACGCAGTATTTT | many | TRBV2 | TRBD2 | TRBJ2-3
CASSISGSSYEQYF | TGTGCCAGCAGCATATCAGGGAGCTCCTACGAGCAGTACTTC | many | TRBV5-6 | NA | TRBJ2-7
CASSPLAGRRSYGYTF | TGTGCCAGCAGCCCCCTGGCGGGACGGCGAAGCTATGGCTACACCTTC | NA | TRBV11-2 | NA | TRBJ1-2
CASSEVNGGAYEQYF | TGTGCCAGCAGTGAAGTTAACGGGGGGGCCTACGAGCAGTACTTC | many | TRBV25-1 | TRBD2 | TRBJ2-7
CASSQGLAGAYYEQYF | TGTGCCAGCAGCCAAGGACTAGCGGGGGCCTACTACGAGCAGTACTTC | few | TRBV3-1 | TRBD2 | TRBJ2-7
CSPLAVTYEQYF | TGCAGCCCACTAGCGGTTACCTACGAGCAGTACTTC | NA | TRBV20-1 | TRBD2 | TRBJ2-7
CASSPFDGGTQYF | TGTGCCAGCAGCCCGTTTGATGGGGGCACGCAGTATTTT | NA | TRBV14 | NA | TRBJ2-3
CATSRDGASTDTQYF | TGTGCCACCAGCAGAGATGGGGCTAGCACAGATACGCAGTATTTT | NA | TRBV15 | NA | TRBJ2-3
CASSLAGTRETQYF | TGTGCCAGCAGCTTAGCAGGTACTCGGGAGACCCAGTACTTC | NA | TRBV11-3 | NA | TRBJ2-5
CATQVGDTDTQYF | TGTGCCACCCAAGTGGGGGACACAGATACGCAGTATTTT | NA | TRBV10-3 | NA | TRBJ2-3
CASRTGQSGYTF | TGTGCCAGCAGGACGGGACAGTCTGGCTACACCTTC | NA | TRBV7-3 | TRBD1 | TRBJ1-2
CAISAWGLAPLHF | TGTGCCATCAGCGCCTGGGGGTTAGCGCCCCTCCACTTT | few | TRBV10-3 | NA | TRBJ1-6
CAIMDRGLAGYTF | TGTGCCATCATGGACAGGGGGCTAGCTGGTTACACCTTC | NA | TRBV10-3 | TRBD1 | TRBJ1-2
CAISEGDREETQYF | TGTGCCATCAGTGAGGGTGACAGGGAAGAGACCCAGTACTTC | NA | TRBV10-3 | TRBD1 | TRBJ2-5
CASSFGRGADTQYF | TGTGCCAGCAGTTTTGGTAGAGGGGCAGATACGCAGTATTTT | NA | TRBV12-3/TRBV12-4 | NA | TRBJ2-3
CASSRDNEQFF | TGTGCCAGCAGCCGGGACAATGAGCAGTTCTTC | NA | TRBV9 | NA | TRBJ2-1
CATSRVMGGVSGSYQPQHF | TGTGCCACCAGCAGAGTTATGGGTGGGGTGTCAGGGAGCTATCAGCCCCAGCATTTT | many | TRBV15 | NA | TRBJ1-5
CASGLARTGENTEAFF | TGTGCTAGTGGTTTGGCGCGGACAGGGGAGAACACTGAAGCTTTCTTT | few | TRBV12-5 | TRBD1 | TRBJ1-1
CASSHGGTRGEAFF | TGTGCCAGCAGTCACGGGGGAACCAGAGGTGAAGCTTTCTTT | NA | TRBV10-3 | NA | TRBJ1-1
CASSQDHSSGNTIYF | TGTGCCAGCAGCCAAGATCATAGTTCTGGAAACACCATATATTTT | NA | TRBV14 | NA | TRBJ1-3
CANSPTKSSYEQYF | TGTGCCAACAGCCCTACGAAGAGCTCCTACGAGCAGTACTTC | NA | TRBV7-8 | NA | TRBJ2-7
CSARGQQGQTETQYF | TGCAGTGCTAGAGGGCAACAAGGGCAGACAGAGACCCAGTACTTC | many | TRBV20-1 | NA | TRBJ2-5
CASSEFATTYEQYF | TGTGCCAGCAGTGAATTCGCCACCACCTACGAGCAGTACTTC | many | TRBV25-1 | NA | TRBJ2-7
CATSSPGTGGFYEQYF | TGTGCCACCAGCAGTCCCGGGACAGGGGGCTTCTACGAGCAGTACTTC | NA | TRBV15 | TRBD1 | TRBJ2-7
CASSRGDSATYEQYF | TGCGCCAGCAGCCGCGGGGACAGCGCTACCTACGAGCAGTACTTC | many | TRBV5-1 | NA | TRBJ2-7
CASAGADNEQFF | TGTGCCAGCGCCGGAGCGGACAATGAGCAGTTCTTC | NA | TRBV7-3 | NA | TRBJ2-1
CASSLGGGVYYEQYF | TGTGCCAGCAGCTTGGGCGGGGGGGTCTACTACGAGCAGTACTTC | many | TRBV7-2 | TRBD2 | TRBJ2-7
CSARDRRKLSTDTQYF | TGCAGTGCTAGAGATCGGAGAAAACTTAGCACAGATACGCAGTATTTT | NA | TRBV20-1 | NA | TRBJ2-3
CASSQEADQPQHF | TGTGCCAGCAGTCAGGAGGCCGATCAGCCCCAGCATTTT | NA | TRBV2 | NA | TRBJ1-5
CASSQGSRFTETQYF | TGTGCCAGCAGCCAAGGGAGTCGATTCACGGAGACCCAGTACTTC | many | TRBV14 | NA | TRBJ2-5
CASSLRGGYTF | TGTGCCAGCAGTTTGAGGGGCGGCTACACCTTC | many | TRBV12-3/TRBV12-4 | NA | TRBJ1-2
CASSVGDHSSEQFF | TGTGCCAGTAGTGTGGGGGACCACTCAAGTGAGCAGTTCTTC | many | TRBV19 | NA | TRBJ2-1
CASSPRAQETQYF | TGTGCCAGCAGCCCCCGGGCCCAAGAGACCCAGTACTTC | many | TRBV7-2 | NA | TRBJ2-5
CASSSVVRSQETQYF | TGTGCCAGCAGCTCGGTCGTGCGGTCCCAAGAGACCCAGTACTTC | few | TRBV5-8 | NA | TRBJ2-5
CAISETSGGTDTQYF | TGTGCCATCAGTGAGACTAGCGGTGGGACAGATACGCAGTATTTT | NA | TRBV10-3 | TRBD2 | TRBJ2-3
CASSYVTGIYEQYF | TGTGCCAGCAGCTACGTGACAGGGATCTACGAGCAGTACTTC | many | TRBV12-3/TRBV12-4 | TRBD1 | TRBJ2-7
CASSSDRIAKNIQYF | TGTGCCAGCAGCTCAGACAGGATAGCCAAAAACATTCAGTACTTC | many | TRBV11-2 | NA | TRBJ2-4
CASRVLLAGPYEQYF | TGTGCCAGCAGGGTCCTACTAGCGGGACCTTACGAGCAGTACTTC | NA | TRBV6-1 | TRBD2 | TRBJ2-7
CASSIGQGANTEAFF | TGTGCCAGCAGTATCGGACAGGGGGCGAACACTGAAGCTTTCTTT | few | TRBV27 | TRBD1 | TRBJ1-1
CASKHRVAFF | TGTGCCAGCAAGCACAGGGTGGCTTTCTTT | NA | TRBV28 | NA | TRBJ1-1
CASGLTPRQPQHF | TGTGCTAGTGGTTTGACGCCGAGACAGCCCCAGCATTTT | few | TRBV12-5 | NA | TRBJ1-5
CASSPQGDGYTF | TGCGCCAGCAGTCCACAGGGGGATGGCTACACCTTC | NA | TRBV10-1 | TRBD1 | TRBJ1-2
CASSEAGSGANVLTF | TGCGCCAGCAGTGAGGCGGGCTCTGGGGCCAACGTCCTGACTTTC | many | TRBV10-2 | NA | TRBJ2-6
CAWSRGGSFAGELFF | TGTGCCTGGAGTAGGGGGGGGAGCTTCGCCGGGGAGCTGTTTTTT | few | TRBV19 | NA | TRBJ2-2
CASSGGPSSGELFF | TGTGCCAGCTCGGGAGGGCCTTCGTCCGGGGAGCTGTTTTTT | many | TRBV7-9 | TRBD2 | TRBJ2-2
CATQPQRGGRHEQYF | TGTGCCACCCAACCCCAGCGGGGGGGCCGGCACGAGCAGTACTTC | NA | TRBV11-1 | TRBD2 | TRBJ2-7
CASSQIYGSLGAGNTIYF | TGCGCCAGCAGCCAAATTTACGGGAGCTTGGGGGCGGGAAACACCATATATTTT | few | TRBV4-1 | NA | TRBJ1-3
CASSLEYLREQYF | TGTGCCAGCAGTTTGGAGTATCTTCGCGAGCAGTACTTC | few | TRBV12-3/TRBV12-4 | NA | TRBJ2-7